This T cell receptor (beta chain) was found in a study of control samples from healthy donors and cancer patients. The method was immunoSEQ multiplex PCR; TCRdb's version includes in-frame clones alone and lacks a portion of them. The sample has about 130,000 clones; approximately 91% are singletons. The sequenced sample consisted of blood. The receptor's source is a man aged 50-59 years in good health.

The CDR3 sequence: CASSLFPGTEAFF. DNA of the CDR3: TGTGCCAGCAGTTTGTTTCCGGGTACTGAAGCTTTCTTT. The chain uses TRBV12-3 or TRBV12-4 and TRBJ1-1; D unresolved. This CDR3 has 13 amino acids. V lost 3 bases and J 5 bases, leaving 10 bases between the germline ends.